Below, 30 T cell receptor beta chains from the same sample are listed, as sequenced in a study of T cell repertoires in cytomegalovirus infection (dated by TCRdb to about 2019). For these TCRs, the target antigens are not known. Sequencing was performed on an Illumina HiSeq 1500. TCRdb took the public reads, trimmed them with fastp at Q25, ran MiXCR for clone calling and kept in-frame beta chains. Rows are unified per CDR3 protein, each entry keeping the most common DNA and genes. In all, the sample holds around 300,000 distinct CDR3 sequences, and roughly 25% of those were seen once. The ten largest clones take up roughly 13% of the sample. The sample's treatment or condition, from its label and the paper: in vitro stimulation with specific CMV peptide epitopes to enrich CMV-specific T cells. The sample here was cultured PBMCs, taken from culture after CMV antigen stimulation. These receptors were collected from a human donor in good health (CMV status not recorded). Some clones in this sample may be carry-over from other donors' samples.

The chain links TRBV4-1 to TRBJ2-7, with D unclear. V gave up 0 bases and J gave up 3 bases, with 18 bases separating them. This CDR3 is 17 amino acids long. Germline CDR1 MGHRA, CDR2 YSYEKL. The DNA of the CDR3 is TGCGCCAGCAGCCAAGATTGGGATCGGGCCCCTGACTACGAGCAGTACGTC. This encodes CASSQDWDRAPDYEQYV.

This clonotype was counted ten times or more. One end of the junction varies from germline; a read error may be responsible. CDR3 in DNA: TGTGCCAGCAGCCAAGAAGAGGGGAGGGGGGTACTCTTT. It translates to CASSQEEGRGVLF. V is TRBV4-2 and J is TRBJ1-1; TRBD1 might be the D (6 bases). CDR3 length equals 13 residues. Per germline, CDR1 LGHNA and CDR2 YNFKEQ.

The chain couples TRBV20-1 to TRBJ2-1; 9 bases map to TRBD2. Germline lookup yields CDR1 DFQATT and CDR2 SNEGSKA (reference sequence). The V gene end was trimmed by 4 bases and the J gene end by 8 bases; junction bases not matched to a gene: 9. CDR3 length equals 14 residues. For the CDR3, the DNA is TGCAGTGCTAAGGTTAGCGGGAGAAACTATGAGCAGTTCTTC. It codes for CSAKVSGRNYEQFF.

This chain joins TRBV7-2 and TRBJ2-1; weak D call: TRBD2 (5 bases). V was cut by 4 bases and J by 9 bases, with 19 bases left in between. This CDR3 region has 15 residues. CDR1 is SGHTA and CDR2 is FQGNSA in the germline V gene. DNA of the CDR3: TGTGCCAGCAGCTCCCGGGGTAGCGCTGGAGGTGAGCAGTTCTTC. Translating gives CASSSRGSAGGEQFF.

The J gene is TRBJ2-7, the V gene TRBV7-9, with 12 bases aligning to TRBD2. From germline, CDR1 is SEHNR and CDR2 FQNEAQ (reference sequence). The CDR3 extends over 15 amino acids. J lost 5 bases, V lost 8 bases, and 10 bases had no gene match. As DNA, the CDR3 is TGTGCCAGCGAAAGGCTAGCGGGAGGGCCCAACGAGCAGTACGTC. Encoded protein: CASERLAGGPNEQYV.

This clonotype was recorded only once. V usage is TRBV4-3 and J usage is TRBJ2-7, with D possibly being TRBD1 (6 bases). Germline lookup yields CDR1 LGHNA and CDR2 YSLEER. CDR3 length: 14 amino acids. Trimming left V 1 base short and J 2 bases short, with 9 bases between. The CDR3 nucleotides read TGCGCCAGCAGCCAAGTTGACAGGACCTACGAGCAGTACTTC. Encoded protein: CASSQVDRTYEQYF.

This clonotype appeared a few times. The DNA of the CDR3 is TGCGCCAGCAGTCATAGGACTCCCTACACAGATACGCAGTATTTT. It yields the protein CASSHRTPYTDTQYF. The V gene is TRBV23-1, the J gene TRBJ2-3; D might be TRBD2 (5 bases). TRBV23-1 is annotated as an ORF whose role is uncertain. The CDR3 has 15 residues. V was clipped by 3 bases and J by 2 bases, with 12 bases between them.

The rearrangement joins TRBV12-3 or TRBV12-4 to TRBJ2-1, with 8 positions matching TRBD2. The trim removed 6 bases at V and 6 bases at J, leaving 13 bases unmatched. The CDR3 length is 16 residues. In DNA form, the CDR3 reads TGTGCCAGCAGGCGGAAGCGGGGGCCCTTAGTCAATGAGCAGTTCTTC. Protein sequence: CASRRKRGPLVNEQFF.

This clonotype was seen more than once but under ten times. Mismatch with germline at one junction end may stem from a read error. The chain employs TRBV6-1 and TRBJ1-1, with D maybe TRBD1 (5 bases). The CDR3 covers 13 residues. Germline-derived CDR1 and CDR2 are MNHNS and SASEGT. The CDR3 loop reads CASSRSQGALEFF. CDR3 coding DNA: TGTGCCAGCAGTCGAAGCCAGGGAGCGTTAGAGTTTTTT.

This clonotype turned up a few times. The chain uses TRBV4-1 and TRBJ1-3; D gene uncertain. The CDR3 runs to 14 residues. Trimming cost V 7 bases and J 0 bases, with 10 bases left between them. CDR1 is MGHRA and CDR2 is YSYEKL in the germline V gene. CDR3 amino acids: CASKDGASGNTIYF. The CDR3 nucleotides are TGCGCCAGCAAGGACGGAGCCTCTGGAAACACCATATATTTT.

This chain connects TRBV25-1 to TRBJ1-1; tentatively, D is TRBD1 (5 bases). Trimming took 4 bases from V and 7 from J, leaving 16 bases between them. Germline CDR1 is MGHDK and CDR2 is SYGVNS. The CDR3 loop spans 14 amino acids. CDR3 amino acids: CASSAVGALDEAFF. The CDR3 DNA follows: TGTGCCAGCAGTGCGGTTGGGGCATTAGATGAAGCTTTCTTT.

This clonotype was detected many times. The J gene is TRBJ2-1, the V gene TRBV7-8; possible D gene TRBD1, 6 bases. There are 14 residues in the CDR3. Trimming took 0 bases from V and 7 from J, leaving 10 bases between them. Germline V gene sequence: CDR1 SGHVS, CDR2 FQNEAQ. CDR3 DNA: TGTGCCAGCAGCTTAGCAGGGGACACGAATGAGCAGTTCTTC. This codes for CASSLAGDTNEQFF.

This clonotype was counted a few times. The rearrangement joins TRBV24-1 to TRBJ1-1; the D gene is possibly TRBD1 (5 bases). Germline assignment: CDR1 KGHDR and CDR2 SFDVKD. The CDR3 extends over 18 amino acids. V was pared by 4 bases and J by 3 bases, with 23 bases between. CDR3 DNA: TGTGCCACCAGTGACGAACGGCCCCGGACGGGGGAGGACACTGAAGCTTTCTTT. Amino acids: CATSDERPRTGEDTEAFF.

The gene calls are TRBV28 and TRBJ2-2; TRBD1 aligns across 7 bases. Per the germline V gene, CDR1 is MDHEN and CDR2 is SYDVKM. This CDR3 comprises 17 residues. With 6 bases clipped from V and 0 bases from J, the junction kept 10 bases outside the gene matches. CDR3 DNA: TGTGCCAGCAGCCCCACCCCGGACAGGTCGAACACCGGGGAGCTGTTTTTT. Its protein product is CASSPTPDRSNTGELFF.

This clonotype occurred a few times. The rearrangement links TRBV15 to TRBJ1-3; no firm D call. Trimming pared 0 bases from V and 4 bases from J, leaving 13 bases between. This CDR3 region has 16 residues. Germline V CDR1 and CDR2: LNHNV, YYDKDF (reference sequence). The CDR3 bases are TGTGCCACCAGCAGAGATATCACCGCGGGAGGAAACACCATATATTTT. Translation gives CATSRDITAGGNTIYF.

This clonotype was detected only a few times. This chain links TRBV7-4 with TRBJ2-7; D not certain. V was trimmed by 2 bases and J by 2 bases, leaving 10 bases between them. The CDR3 consists of 14 residues. Germline V gives CDR1 SGHVT, CDR2 SQSDAQ. CDR3 DNA: TGTGCCAGCAGCTTAAAACAGAAAGCCTACGAGCAGTACGTC. Translating gives CASSLKQKAYEQYV.

This clonotype turned up a few times. The V call is TRBV28, the J call TRBJ1-1; 12 positions agree with TRBD1. From germline, CDR1 is MDHEN and CDR2 SYDVKM. The CDR3 is made up of 15 amino acids. The V and J ends lost 3 bases and 5 bases, in that order; junction bases with no gene match: 4. CDR3 in DNA: TGTGCCAGCAGTTTTCTGGGACAGGGGGCGACTGAAGCTTTCTTT. The encoded protein is CASSFLGQGATEAFF. Combining the CDR3 with reference TRBV28 and TRBJ1-1 gives the whole variable domain DVKVTQSSRYLVKRTGEKVFLECVQDMDHENMFWYRQDPGLGLRLIYFSYDVKMKEKGDIPEGYSVSREKKERFSLILESASTNQTSMYLCASSFLGQGATEAFFGQGTRLTVV.

This clonotype was found a few times. V usage is TRBV12-3 or TRBV12-4 and J usage is TRBJ2-7; D may be TRBD1 or TRBD2 (5 bases each). CDR3 length: 13 residues. V dropped 3 bases and J dropped 4 bases, with 10 bases sitting between them. In DNA, the CDR3 is TGTGCCAGCAGTTTTCGAGGGGCGTACGAGCAGTACGTC. As protein: CASSFRGAYEQYV.

This chain connects TRBV4-1 to TRBJ2-6; the match to TRBD1 covers 10 bases. The CDR3 totals 17 residues. Trimming at V came to 1 base and at J to 4 bases, leaving 4 bases not matched to a gene. CDR1 is MGHRA, CDR2 YSYEKL, per germline. The CDR3 bases are TGCGCCAGCAGCCAAGGACAGGGGGCGGCGGGGGCCAACGTCCTGACTTTC. Its protein is CASSQGQGAAGANVLTF.

This clonotype was counted ten times or more. The chain carries TRBV7-8 and TRBJ2-5; TRBD2 aligns across 9 bases. The J segment lost 3 bases and the V segment lost 4 bases, leaving 15 bases of the junction unmatched. The CDR3 runs to 18 residues. Germline lookup yields CDR1 SGHVS and CDR2 FQNEAQ. The CDR3 DNA is TGTGCCAGCAGCTATGGATTTTTTCGCGGGAGGGCCGAAGAGACCCAGTACTTC. Its translation: CASSYGFFRGRAEETQYF.

The chain is built from TRBV28 and TRBJ1-6, with no clear D. Germline CDR1 reads MDHEN; CDR2 reads SYDVKM. The CDR3 extends over 16 amino acids. V lost 5 bases to trimming and J lost 7 bases, with 18 bases between them. CDR3 sequence (DNA): TGTGCCAGCAGTATCCGGGCGGCAGAGGAAAATTCACCCCTCCACTTT. It is translated as CASSIRAAEENSPLHF.

The genes are TRBV28 and TRBJ2-5; D is possibly TRBD2 (6 bases). V dropped 3 bases and J dropped 5 bases, with 13 bases sitting between them. Per the germline V gene, CDR1 is MDHEN and CDR2 is SYDVKM. The CDR3 has 14 residues. CDR3 nucleotide sequence: TGTGCCAGCAGTTTCCGACTAGGGAGCGAGACCCAGTACTTC. Translated, it gives CASSFRLGSETQYF.

The CDR3 is CASSFLLAGVPRGEQFF. CDR3 in DNA: TGTGCCAGCAGTTTCCTTCTAGCGGGAGTCCCACGGGGTGAGCAGTTCTTC. The chain recombines TRBV28 with TRBJ2-1; 10 nucleotides align to TRBD2. The CDR3 sequence is 17 residues long. Germline V gene data show CDR1 as MDHEN and CDR2 as SYDVKM. Trimming took 3 bases from V and 9 from J; bases not matched to a gene: 14.

In nucleotides, the CDR3 is TGTGCCAGCAGCTTAGCCCCCCAGTACTTC. Translating it yields CASSLAPQYF. The rearrangement uses TRBV7-9 and TRBJ2-5; no reliable D call. The germline CDR1 and CDR2 sequences are SEHNR and FQNEAQ (reference sequence). The CDR3 has 10 amino acids. V shed 0 bases and J shed 9 bases, with 2 bases lying between them.

This sequence joins TRBV28 and TRBJ2-7; perhaps TRBD2 as D (6 bases). Germline lookup yields CDR1 MDHEN and CDR2 SYDVKM. The germline V and J ends were trimmed by 5 bases and 0 bases, with 11 bases remaining between them. The CDR3 covers 14 residues. This CDR3 reads CASSPSDYSYEQYF. CDR3 sequence (DNA): TGTGCCAGCAGTCCATCGGACTACTCCTACGAGCAGTACTTC.

This chain joins TRBV19 and TRBJ2-1, with no clear D. The germline V gene encodes CDR1 LNHDA and CDR2 SQIVND (reference sequence). With 5 bases removed from V and 9 bases from J, the gap between germline ends came to 14 bases. The CDR3 contains 13 residues. The DNA for the CDR3 is TGTGCCAGTAGTCTCCCCTCTAGAGGTGAGCAGTTCTTC. Translation gives CASSLPSRGEQFF.

This clonotype was seen at least ten times. The V and J genes are TRBV7-2 and TRBJ1-1; D gene uncertain. Germline-derived CDR1 and CDR2 are SGHTA and FQGNSA. The CDR3 contains 14 residues. Trimming stripped 4 bases from V and 8 bases from J, with 17 bases between. CDR3 DNA: TGTGCCAGCAGCTCCCGTACGGGAAGAGGGGAAGCTTTCTTT. Protein product: CASSSRTGRGEAFF.

The rearrangement uses TRBV5-4 and TRBJ2-1, with TRBD2 identical over 11 bases. Germline-derived CDR1 and CDR2 are SGHNT and YYREEE (reference sequence). The CDR3 spans 15 residues. The V segment lost 4 bases and the J segment 7 bases; nucleotides outside the gene matches: 7. Written as DNA, the CDR3 is TGTGCCAGCAGCCTCGTAGCGGGAGGGCAAAATGAGCAGTTCTTC. The encoded protein is CASSLVAGGQNEQFF.

V is TRBV5-1 and J is TRBJ2-7; a weak D match, TRBD2 (6 bases). The germline CDR1 and CDR2 sequences are SGHRS and YFSETQ. Trimming pared 2 bases from V and 7 bases from J, leaving 13 bases between. CDR3 size: 13 residues. CDR3 region: CASSFLGGSEQYV. The CDR3 DNA reads as TGCGCCAGCAGCTTCCTCGGGGGATCTGAGCAGTACGTC.

The chain joins TRBV12-3 or TRBV12-4 to TRBJ1-4; a weak D match, TRBD1 (6 bases). CDR3 length: 15 amino acids. V was pared by 6 bases and J by 0 bases, with 11 bases between. The DNA for the CDR3 is TGTGCCAGCAGCAAACGGACAGCAACTAATGAAAAACTGTTTTTT. This sequence encodes CASSKRTATNEKLFF.